This entry lists 2 T cell receptor beta chains sequenced from one sample in a study of T cell clonality in common variable immunodeficiency (dated by TCRdb to the mid-2010s). Results and caveats for the whole study, not just this receptor: CVID TCRbeta sequences reportedly showed fewer deletions and N-nucleotide insertions and lacked highly modified clones with 13 or more V deletions.

The method behind the library was the immunoSEQ multiplex PCR assay. Here the immuneACCESS table is served through TCRdb, limited to in-frame sequences with V and J called. Missing clones are a known gap in these copies; in checked studies unresolved V genes cover under half, and the rest lacks a known reason. This sample contains about 35,000 clones, none of which is a singleton. The ten top clones hold around 30% of the sample. These receptors' antigens are unknown. The specimen sequenced was peripheral blood mononuclear cells. The origin of the receptors is a human donor with common variable immunodeficiency.

This clone showed up many times. Read coverage stops 3 residues before the CDR3 terminus; the germline J gene supplies the remainder. The chain uses TRBV18 and TRBJ2-7, with a tentative D call TRBD2 (6 bases). The CDR3 has 14 residues. Germline V gene sequence: CDR1 KGHSH, CDR2 LQKENI. The V and J ends lost 2 bases and 6 bases respectively, with 14 bases between them. Incomplete CDR3 DNA: TGTGCCAGCTCACCAGCGCAGGGAGGTGTCGAG. It yields the protein CASSPAQGGVE. The whole CDR3 sequence is CASSPAQGGVEQYF.

In its sample, this clone was seen a few times. The CDR3 end lies 3 residues beyond the end of the read and is filled in from the germline J gene. The J gene is TRBJ2-7, the V gene TRBV20-1, with D unresolved. V was clipped by 0 bases and J by 2 bases, with 11 bases between them. Germline assignment: CDR1 DFQATT and CDR2 SNEGSKA (reference sequence). The CDR3 extends over 14 amino acids. The CDR3 bases that were read are TGCAGTGCTAGAGATCTACTCCCAACCTACGAG. It codes for CSARDLLPTYE. The entire CDR3 protein reads CSARDLLPTYEQYF.